This T cell receptor beta chain was retrieved from a study of shared clonotypes between healthy human individuals. Overall study results and limits: Expectations were that clonotype sharing among donors would be affected by sequencing depth. Apart from blood, nothing was sampled; tissue repertoires likely differ. In contrast to clonotypes shared by all four donors, non-shared clonotypes had lower generation probabilities.

Concerning this clone itself: Its target is unknown.

Naivety among CD8 cells was defined by CD45RO negativity and positive CCR7 selection, thereby excluding terminally differentiated effector memory CD45RA+ cells. In the source study's methods: With immunoSEQ giving junction-only sequences and no quality scores, filtering differed. Assay used: immunoSEQ multiplex PCR; TCRdb lists only in-frame clones, some missing. V and J calls and clone size are given by that table; D and trimming were obtained from the DNA. The sample records about 2 million clones, about 94% being singletons. Trimming removed 3 bases from V and 3 bases from J, with 20 bases in between. CDR1 LGHNA and CDR2 YNFKEQ come from the germline V gene. The CDR3 covers 18 residues.

The origin of this receptor is a man aged 18 to 29 in good health. The chain uses TRBV4-2 and TRBJ2-2; unclear D gene. The material sequenced was naive CD8+ T cells sorted from blood. The CDR3 region has the DNA TGTGCCAGCAGCCAGACGGCCTTTGAGACGGTACACACCGGGGAGCTGTTTTTT. It yields the protein CASSQTAFETVHTGELFF.